These 27 T cell receptor beta chains originate from one sample sequenced in a study of blood T cell repertoires in COVID-19. Some clones are missing from TCRdb's copy, which holds only in-frame ones; the method was immunoSEQ multiplex PCR. The profile shows 52,000 or so clones, 80% to 90% of them singletons. The sequencing input was peripheral blood. The receptors originated from an elderly man with acute or convalescent COVID-19.

The chain combines TRBV11-2 with TRBJ2-2; 13 bases are a match to TRBD2. The V and J ends lost 4 bases and 3 bases, in that order; junction bases with no gene match: 8. Germline CDR1 SGHAT, CDR2 FQNNGV. This CDR3 comprises 18 residues. CDR3 sequence: CASSSTSGGAWYTGELFF. The DNA for the CDR3 is TGTGCCAGCAGCTCCACTAGCGGGGGGGCGTGGTACACCGGGGAGCTGTTTTTT. Full variable domain (rest looked up from reference TRBV11-2 and TRBJ2-2): EAGVAQSPRYKIIEKRQSVAFWCNPISGHATLYWYQQILGQGPKLLIQFQNNGVVDDSQLPKDRFSAERLKGVDSTLKIQPAKLEDSAVYLCASSSTSGGAWYTGELFFGEGSRLTVL.

The chain uses TRBV9 and TRBJ2-3, with a tentative D call TRBD1 (5 bases). The CDR3 extends over 15 amino acids. CDR1 is SGDLS, CDR2 YYNGEE, per germline. With 4 bases removed from V and 4 bases from J, the gap between germline ends came to 16 bases. The CDR3 region has the DNA TGTGCCAGCAGCCCAAGTCAAGGGGTGGCAGATACGCAGTATTTT. Protein product: CASSPSQGVADTQYF.

The chain has TRBV5-1 and TRBJ1-5; 7 nucleotides agree with TRBD1. This CDR3 has 15 amino acids. Germline lookup yields CDR1 SGHRS and CDR2 YFSETQ. The junction had 13 bases not matched to a gene; V was cut back by 3 bases and J by 10 bases. CDR3 protein: CASSWTGTDNPPQHF. CDR3 coding DNA: TGCGCCAGCAGCTGGACCGGGACAGACAATCCTCCCCAGCATTTT.

The J gene is TRBJ2-2, the V gene TRBV19; 14 nucleotides align to TRBD2. The V segment lost 9 bases and the J segment 0 bases; nucleotides outside the gene matches: 6. The CDR3 covers 17 residues. The V gene's germline CDR1 is LNHDA and CDR2 SQIVND (reference sequence). The CDR3 bases are TGTGCCAGCGGGACTAGCGGGGGATTCGCGAACACCGGGGAGCTGTTTTTT. As protein: CASGTSGGFANTGELFF.

The rearrangement uses TRBV6-5 and TRBJ1-4, with D possibly matching TRBD1 (6 bases). Trimming took 7 bases from V and 0 from J, leaving 12 bases between them. The CDR3 runs to 15 residues. The germline gives CDR1 MNHEY, CDR2 SVGAGI. The CDR3 region has the DNA TGTGCCAGCAAGGGGGGGTTTGCAACTAATGAAAAACTGTTTTTT. Translation gives CASKGGFATNEKLFF.

The V and J genes are TRBV6-1 and TRBJ2-7; no clear D gene. The V end lost 3 bases, the J end lost 2 bases, and 11 bases lay between the germline ends. CDR1 MNHNS and CDR2 SASEGT come from the germline V gene. The length of the CDR3 is 14 residues. In DNA form, the CDR3 reads TGTGCCAGCAGTGAGGAGAATCCCCCCTACGAGCAGTACTTC. Translating it yields CASSEENPPYEQYF.

The chain carries TRBV5-1 and TRBJ2-1; 7 bases map to TRBD1. V lost 4 bases and J lost 5; bases outside the gene matches: 3. There are 13 residues in the CDR3. Germline assignment: CDR1 SGHRS and CDR2 YFSETQ. The CDR3 loop reads CASSVQGNNEQFF. Written as DNA, the CDR3 is TGCGCCAGCAGCGTACAGGGGAACAATGAGCAGTTCTTC.

The chain uses TRBV5-1 and TRBJ2-5; 7 nucleotides match TRBD2. The V gene end was trimmed by 0 bases and the J gene end by 6 bases; junction bases not matched to a gene: 2. Germline V gives CDR1 SGHRS, CDR2 YFSETQ. The CDR3 is 13 amino acids. CDR3 loop: CASSLAGGKTQYF. The CDR3 region has the DNA TGCGCCAGCAGCTTGGCCGGGGGGAAGACCCAGTACTTC.

The chain recombines TRBV19 with TRBJ1-1; 9 bases match TRBD1. CDR1 and CDR2 from the germline V gene are LNHDA and SQIVND (reference sequence). V shed 5 bases and J 6 bases; nucleotides not matched to a gene: 13. This CDR3 is built from 16 residues. CDR3 protein: CASSQQGASGKSEAFF. Written as DNA, the CDR3 is TGTGCCAGTAGTCAACAGGGGGCGTCGGGGAAGTCTGAAGCTTTCTTT.

The CDR3 coding sequence is TGTGCCAGCAGGGAGGGACAGGGGGCGACGGAGACCCAGTACTTC. Amino acids: CASREGQGATETQYF. The chain joins TRBV5-6 to TRBJ2-5, with 12 bases that match TRBD1. Germline CDR1 and CDR2: SGHDT and YYEEEE. After removal of 5 bases from V and 5 bases from J, the junction contained 7 bases not matched to a gene. The CDR3 covers 15 residues.

The chain combines TRBV4-3 with TRBJ1-5; 9 bases are a match to TRBD1. CDR1 and CDR2 (germline): LGHNA, YSLEER. The CDR3 length is 14 residues. The V segment lost 1 base and the J segment 5 bases; nucleotides outside the gene matches: 0. This CDR3 reads CASSQGTGDQPQHF. CDR3 bases: TGCGCCAGCAGCCAAGGGACAGGGGATCAGCCCCAGCATTTT.

This chain connects TRBV5-1 to TRBJ2-3; 12 positions match TRBD2. With V trimmed by 2 bases and J by 4 bases, 5 bases remained unmatched. CDR3 length equals 16 residues. Germline assignment: CDR1 SGHRS and CDR2 YFSETQ. This CDR3 is CASSFSSGGAADTQYF. In DNA, the CDR3 is TGCGCCAGCAGCTTTTCTAGCGGGGGGGCGGCAGATACGCAGTATTTT.

This rearrangement joins TRBV11-3 to TRBJ2-1; TRBD2 matches 8 bases. In germline, CDR1 is SGHNT, CDR2 YENEEA. The CDR3 is made up of 16 amino acids. J lost 2 bases, V lost 5 bases, and 8 bases had no gene match. This CDR3 is CASSRGGRGTYNEQFF. CDR3 in DNA: TGTGCCAGCAGCCGGGGGGGCAGGGGAACCTACAATGAGCAGTTCTTC. Looking up the rest from reference TRBV11-3 and TRBJ2-1 gives the full variable domain: EAGVVQSPRYKIIEKKQPVAFWCNPISGHNTLYWYLQNLGQGPELLIRYENEEAVDDSQLPKDRFSAERLKGVDSTLKIQPAELGDSAVYLCASSRGGRGTYNEQFFGPGTRLTVL.

This clone has a single count. V usage is TRBV13 and J usage is TRBJ1-2; possible D gene TRBD1, 6 bases. Germline CDR1 is PRHDT and CDR2 is FYEKMQ (reference sequence). Between the trimmed V and J ends, which lost 3 bases and 2 bases, there was a span of 10 bases. The CDR3 loop spans 14 amino acids. CDR3 sequence: CASSFTGRNYGYTF. The DNA of the CDR3 is TGTGCCAGCAGCTTTACAGGGCGGAACTATGGCTACACCTTC.

This clone was seen more than once but under ten times. The chain combines TRBV5-1 with TRBJ1-1; the D is unclear. Germline assignment: CDR1 SGHRS and CDR2 YFSETQ. V was clipped by 5 bases and J by 0 bases, with 8 bases between them. The length of the CDR3 is 13 residues. CDR3 amino acids: CASRTPMNTEAFF. CDR3 DNA sequence: TGCGCCAGCAGAACCCCTATGAACACTGAAGCTTTCTTT.

This chain joins TRBV2 and TRBJ2-1; D may be TRBD1 (6 bases). In germline, CDR1 is SNHLY, CDR2 FYNNEI. V was pared by 7 bases and J by 3 bases, with 10 bases between. This CDR3 region has 13 residues. The CDR3 reads CASNRDGYNEQFF. The DNA for the CDR3 is TGTGCCAGCAACAGGGACGGCTACAATGAGCAGTTCTTC.

The J gene is TRBJ1-5, the V gene TRBV19; 7 nucleotides agree with TRBD1. In germline, CDR1 is LNHDA, CDR2 SQIVND (reference sequence). The CDR3 consists of 15 residues. The V segment lost 1 base and the J segment 9 bases; nucleotides outside the gene matches: 9. Here the CDR3 DNA reads TGTGCCAGTAGTATAGCTGGGACAGCCTTTTCGCCCCAGCATTTT. It specifies CASSIAGTAFSPQHF. The full variable domain, its missing parts supplied by reference TRBV19 and TRBJ1-5, is DGGITQSPKYLFRKEGQNVTLSCEQNLNHDAMYWYRQDPGQGLRLIYYSQIVNDFQKGDIAEGYSVSREKKESFPLTVTSAQKNPTAFYLCASSIAGTAFSPQHFGDGTRLSIL.

V is TRBV4-1 and J is TRBJ2-5, with a possible D match to TRBD1 (7 bases). This CDR3 spans 13 amino acids. Trimming stripped 3 bases from V and 5 bases from J, with 10 bases between. Germline lookup yields CDR1 MGHRA and CDR2 YSYEKL. The CDR3 bases are TGCGCCAGCAGCCAGCCAGGGGGGGAGACCCAGTACTTC. This gives the protein CASSQPGGETQYF.

V and J are TRBV7-2 and TRBJ2-3, with 15 nucleotides matching TRBD2. Trimming cost V 1 base and J 4 bases; bases outside gene matches: 9. The CDR3 is 19 residues long. CDR1 and CDR2 from the germline V gene are SGHTA and FQGNSA. The CDR3 region is CASSLVAGTSGGSPDTQYF. Written as DNA, the CDR3 is TGTGCCAGCAGCTTAGTGGCCGGGACTAGCGGGGGGTCTCCAGATACGCAGTATTTT.

The J gene is TRBJ2-5, the V gene TRBV30; TRBD2 agrees at 9 bases. Germline V gives CDR1 GTSNPN, CDR2 SVGIG (reference sequence). V was pared by 0 bases and J by 5 bases, with 7 bases of the junction left unmatched. The CDR3 spans 15 residues. Written as DNA, the CDR3 is TGTGCCTGGAGTGTGGGCGGGGGGGGTTCTGAGACCCAGTACTTC. Translated, it gives CAWSVGGGGSETQYF.

V is TRBV6-2 or TRBV6-3 and J is TRBJ1-4; a weak D match, TRBD1 (5 bases). With 2 bases removed from V and 5 bases from J, the gap between germline ends came to 9 bases. This CDR3 has 14 amino acids. CDR1 is MNHEY and CDR2 is SVGEGT in the germline V gene. DNA for the CDR3: TGTGCCAGCAGTTACGCGCCAGGGAATGAAAAACTGTTTTTT. Amino acids: CASSYAPGNEKLFF.

The chain links TRBV29-1 to TRBJ1-2, with no clear D. This CDR3 has 12 amino acids. V was clipped by 3 bases and J by 3 bases, with 8 bases between them. Germline lookup yields CDR1 SQVTM and CDR2 ANQGSEA. CDR3 in amino acids: CSVEAGHYGYTF. In DNA, the CDR3 is TGCAGCGTTGAGGCAGGCCACTATGGCTACACCTTC.

The J gene is TRBJ1-6, the V gene TRBV7-9, with TRBD1 as a possible D gene (6 bases). Trimming took 1 base from V and 7 from J, leaving 11 bases between them. The CDR3 has 15 residues. The germline V gene has CDR1 SEHNR and CDR2 FQNEAQ (reference sequence). CDR3: CASSLDGTPNSPLHF. CDR3 nucleotide sequence: TGTGCCAGCAGCTTAGATGGGACACCCAATTCACCCCTCCACTTT.

J is TRBJ2-3 and V is TRBV4-2, with no clear D. Trimming took off 0 bases at V and 1 base at J, with 5 bases between the two ends. Germline values: CDR1 LGHNA, CDR2 YNFKEQ. CDR3 size: 14 residues. Written as DNA, the CDR3 is TGTGCCAGCAGCCAAGATCAGGGCACAGATACGCAGTATTTT. It translates to CASSQDQGTDTQYF.

J is TRBJ2-1 and V is TRBV7-6; 7 bases align to TRBD1. The CDR3 runs to 16 residues. Germline values: CDR1 SGHVS, CDR2 FNYEAQ. With V trimmed by 5 bases and J by 0 bases, 7 bases remained unmatched. The CDR3 nucleotides read TGTGCCAGCAGCCGTAGGACAGGCGTCTCCTACAATGAGCAGTTCTTC. Protein: CASSRRTGVSYNEQFF.

V gene TRBV6-5 combines with J gene TRBJ1-1; 9 nucleotides match TRBD1. Germline CDR1 and CDR2: MNHEY and SVGAGI. The CDR3 contains 15 residues. After removal of 7 bases from V and 0 bases from J, the junction contained 6 bases not matched to a gene. The CDR3, as DNA: TGTGCCAGCACCCGGACAGGGGCCATGAACACTGAAGCTTTCTTT. Its translation: CASTRTGAMNTEAFF.

This chain connects TRBV10-1 to TRBJ1-2; D possibly corresponds to TRBD1 (5 bases). CDR1 is WNHNN, CDR2 SYGVQD, per germline (reference sequence). Trimming cost V 3 bases and J 3 bases, with 8 bases left between them. The CDR3 consists of 13 residues. The CDR3 region is CASSDPRDYGYTF. The CDR3 DNA is TGCGCCAGCAGTGACCCCAGGGACTATGGCTACACCTTC.